These 18 T cell receptor beta chains were sequenced from one sample in a study of T cell responses to AZD1222 COVID-19 vaccine. Generated by immunoSEQ multiplex PCR, the TCRdb table keeps only in-frame clones and is missing some. The data hold roughly 110,000 clones, with approximately 90% observed a single time. The sequenced sample was peripheral blood, obtained 28 days after the second AZD1222 dose. The source of these receptors is an adult who received the AZD1222 COVID-19 vaccine.

This rearrangement joins TRBV5-1 to TRBJ1-4, with 10 bases that match TRBD1. CDR1 SGHRS and CDR2 YFSETQ come from the germline V gene. With V trimmed by 4 bases and J by 0 bases, 0 bases remained unmatched. The CDR3 contains 15 residues. The CDR3 here is CASSGTGATNEKLFF. Written as DNA, the CDR3 is TGCGCCAGCAGCGGGACAGGGGCAACTAATGAAAAACTGTTTTTT.

The chain carries TRBV7-9 and TRBJ2-1; D gene unclear. Germline V gene lookup returns CDR1 SEHNR and CDR2 FQNEAQ (reference sequence). The V end lost 5 bases, the J end lost 4 bases, and 15 bases lay between the germline ends. CDR3 length equals 15 residues. Here the CDR3 reads CASSRTHWIYNEQFF. The CDR3, as DNA: TGTGCCAGCAGCCGTACGCACTGGATATACAATGAGCAGTTCTTC.

This chain joins TRBV5-1 and TRBJ2-5; 11 nucleotides line up with TRBD2. Germline loops: CDR1 SGHRS, CDR2 YFSETQ. CDR3 size: 17 residues. With 0 bases clipped from V and 2 bases from J, the junction kept 6 bases outside the gene matches. CDR3 in amino acids: CASSLALAGGLQETQYF. The CDR3 bases are TGCGCCAGCAGCTTGGCTCTAGCGGGGGGCCTACAAGAGACCCAGTACTTC.

Only one count was recorded for this clone. DNA of the CDR3: TGTGCCAGCAGCCCGGCACAGGGGCTCCTACTCCACTTT. As protein: CASSPAQGLLLHF. This sequence joins TRBV7-3 and TRBJ1-6, with 7 bases matching TRBD1. After removal of 5 bases from V and 16 bases from J, the junction contained 11 bases not matched to a gene. This CDR3 region has 13 residues. Germline V CDR1 and CDR2: SGHTA, FQGTGA.

This clone was seen a single time. The chain joins TRBV4-1 to TRBJ1-4; D gene uncertain. Germline CDR1 MGHRA, CDR2 YSYEKL. V was shortened by 1 base and J by 7 bases, with 16 bases between the two germline ends. The CDR3 spans 16 residues. The CDR3 spells CASSQVSAGVSEKLFF. DNA for the CDR3: TGCGCCAGCAGCCAAGTCTCGGCAGGAGTAAGTGAAAAACTGTTTTTT.

The chain is built from TRBV27 and TRBJ2-5; weak D call: TRBD2 (6 bases). The CDR3 totals 12 residues. Looked up from germline, CDR1 is MNHEY and CDR2 is SMNVEV (reference sequence). The germline V and J ends were trimmed by 4 bases and 4 bases, with 7 bases remaining between them. Here the CDR3 DNA reads TGTGCCAGCAGTTCCGGGGGAGAGACCCAGTACTTC. Amino acids: CASSSGGETQYF.

The V and J genes are TRBV18 and TRBJ1-1; 9 bases match TRBD1. This CDR3 has 17 residues. V lost 3 bases and J lost 1; bases outside the gene matches: 9. Looked up from germline, CDR1 is KGHSH and CDR2 is LQKENI. As DNA, the CDR3 is TGTGCCAGCTCACCTTGGGGACAGGGCACCCAGAACACTGAAGCTTTCTTT. It specifies CASSPWGQGTQNTEAFF.

The CDR3 loop is CASSQRQLGYTF. CDR3 coding DNA: TGTGCCAGCAGCCAACGGCAGCTTGGCTACACCTTC. This sequence joins TRBV3-1 (or the pseudogene TRBV3-2) and TRBJ1-2; no clear D gene. V shed 2 bases and J shed 7 bases, with 8 bases lying between them. The V gene's germline CDR1 is LGHDT and CDR2 YNNKEL (reference sequence). This CDR3 spans 12 amino acids.

The chain joins TRBV5-1 to TRBJ2-3, with 13 bases identical to TRBD2. The CDR3 is 17 residues long. Germline values: CDR1 SGHRS, CDR2 YFSETQ. The V and J ends lost 2 bases and 1 base, in that order; junction bases with no gene match: 4. CDR3 in amino acids: CASSLRTSGGGTDTQYF. Written as DNA, the CDR3 is TGCGCCAGCAGCTTAAGGACTAGCGGGGGAGGCACAGATACGCAGTATTTT.

The gene calls are TRBV5-1 and TRBJ2-6, with D maybe TRBD1 (6 bases). Germline assignment: CDR1 SGHRS and CDR2 YFSETQ. The V end was cut by 0 bases, the J end by 2 bases, with 6 bases between. This CDR3 has 15 residues. The CDR3 sequence: CASSLGTAGANVLTF. Here the CDR3 DNA reads TGCGCCAGCAGCTTGGGGACAGCTGGGGCCAACGTCCTGACTTTC. The full variable domain, in which reference TRBV5-1 and TRBJ2-6 provide the parts outside the CDR3, is KAGVTQTPRYLIKTRGQQVTLSCSPISGHRSVSWYQQTPGQGLQFLFEYFSETQRNKGNFPGRFSGRQFSNSRSEMNVSTLELGDSALYLCASSLGTAGANVLTFGAGSRLTVL.

The V gene is TRBV12-5, the J gene TRBJ1-2; D unresolved. The V gene lost 2 bases and the J gene lost 7 bases, with 17 bases spanning the gap. The CDR3 length is 15 residues. The V gene's germline CDR1 is LGHNT and CDR2 FRNRAP. DNA for the CDR3: TGTGCTAGTGGTTTGATAGGACGACCCAGCGGTGGCTACACCTTC. Protein sequence: CASGLIGRPSGGYTF. The full variable domain, completed using reference TRBV12-5 and TRBJ1-2, is DARVTQTPRHKVTEMGQEVTMRCQPILGHNTVFWYRQTMMQGLELLAYFRNRAPLDDSGMPKDRFSAEMPDATLATLKIQPSEPRDSAVYFCASGLIGRPSGGYTFGSGTRLTVV.

The chain links TRBV7-2 to TRBJ2-1, with no clear D. The germline V gene has CDR1 SGHTA and CDR2 FQGNSA. The CDR3 consists of 14 residues. V was pared by 9 bases and J by 2 bases, with 14 bases between. As DNA, the CDR3 is TGTGCCAGTTCCACCGTCCGTACCTACAATGAGCAGTTCTTC. Translation: CASSTVRTYNEQFF.

V usage is TRBV10-3 and J usage is TRBJ1-1; D perhaps matches TRBD1 (6 bases). V was cut by 4 bases and J by 4 bases, with 19 bases left in between. This CDR3 spans 16 amino acids. CDR1 and CDR2 from the germline V gene are ENHRY and SYGVKD. The CDR3 coding sequence is TGTGCCATCAGTGGGGGGGGCCCGGGTCTTGCCACTGAAGCTTTCTTT. This encodes CAISGGGPGLATEAFF.

The V and J genes are TRBV5-6 and TRBJ1-1; D unresolved. Trimming shortened V by 0 bases and J by 5 bases, and 11 bases separated the two germline ends. CDR3 length: 14 residues. Germline V gene data show CDR1 as SGHDT and CDR2 as YYEEEE. The CDR3 reads CASSLGTLGTEAFF. CDR3 DNA sequence: TGTGCCAGCAGCTTGGGGACCCTGGGAACTGAAGCTTTCTTT. The variable domain in full, with the rest retrieved from reference TRBV5-6 and TRBJ1-1, is DAGVTQSPTHLIKTRGQQVTLRCSPKSGHDTVSWYQQALGQGPQFIFQYYEEEERQRGNFPDRFSGHQFPNYSSELNVNALLLGDSALYLCASSLGTLGTEAFFGQGTRLTVV.

This clone came up once. V gene TRBV5-6 combines with J gene TRBJ2-5; maybe TRBD1 (6 bases). V was shortened by 2 bases and J by 5 bases, with 16 bases between the two germline ends. Germline loops: CDR1 SGHDT, CDR2 YYEEEE. This CDR3 spans 15 amino acids. CDR3 bases: TGTGCCAGCAGCTTACAGGGTTTAACGGGGGAGACCCAGTACTTC. Its protein is CASSLQGLTGETQYF. The full variable domain, in which reference TRBV5-6 and TRBJ2-5 provide the parts outside the CDR3, is DAGVTQSPTHLIKTRGQQVTLRCSPKSGHDTVSWYQQALGQGPQFIFQYYEEEERQRGNFPDRFSGHQFPNYSSELNVNALLLGDSALYLCASSLQGLTGETQYFGPGTRLLVL.

The CDR3 spells CASSRTSGVDTQYF. The CDR3 coding sequence is TGTGCCAGCAGCCGGACTAGCGGGGTAGATACGCAGTATTTT. The J gene is TRBJ2-3, the V gene TRBV7-3; TRBD2 aligns across 12 bases. Trimming took 5 bases from V and 5 from J; bases not matched to a gene: 2. Germline CDR1 reads SGHTA; CDR2 reads FQGTGA. The CDR3 contains 14 residues.

The chain couples TRBV7-6 to TRBJ1-1; 7 bases fit TRBD1. With 0 bases clipped from V and 1 base from J, the junction kept 5 bases outside the gene matches. The CDR3 is 16 residues long. CDR1 and CDR2 from the germline V gene are SGHVS and FNYEAQ. CDR3 in amino acids: CASSLAGGTANTEAFF. CDR3 in DNA: TGTGCCAGCAGCTTAGCTGGAGGGACAGCGAACACTGAAGCTTTCTTT.

The chain recombines TRBV3-1 (or the pseudogene TRBV3-2) with TRBJ2-5; unclear D gene. There are 13 residues in the CDR3. CDR1 is LGHDT and CDR2 is YNNKEL in the germline V gene (reference sequence). Trimming stripped 5 bases from V and 4 bases from J, with 11 bases between. CDR3 loop: CASSNHGIETQYF. DNA for the CDR3: TGTGCCAGCAGCAATCATGGTATAGAGACCCAGTACTTC.